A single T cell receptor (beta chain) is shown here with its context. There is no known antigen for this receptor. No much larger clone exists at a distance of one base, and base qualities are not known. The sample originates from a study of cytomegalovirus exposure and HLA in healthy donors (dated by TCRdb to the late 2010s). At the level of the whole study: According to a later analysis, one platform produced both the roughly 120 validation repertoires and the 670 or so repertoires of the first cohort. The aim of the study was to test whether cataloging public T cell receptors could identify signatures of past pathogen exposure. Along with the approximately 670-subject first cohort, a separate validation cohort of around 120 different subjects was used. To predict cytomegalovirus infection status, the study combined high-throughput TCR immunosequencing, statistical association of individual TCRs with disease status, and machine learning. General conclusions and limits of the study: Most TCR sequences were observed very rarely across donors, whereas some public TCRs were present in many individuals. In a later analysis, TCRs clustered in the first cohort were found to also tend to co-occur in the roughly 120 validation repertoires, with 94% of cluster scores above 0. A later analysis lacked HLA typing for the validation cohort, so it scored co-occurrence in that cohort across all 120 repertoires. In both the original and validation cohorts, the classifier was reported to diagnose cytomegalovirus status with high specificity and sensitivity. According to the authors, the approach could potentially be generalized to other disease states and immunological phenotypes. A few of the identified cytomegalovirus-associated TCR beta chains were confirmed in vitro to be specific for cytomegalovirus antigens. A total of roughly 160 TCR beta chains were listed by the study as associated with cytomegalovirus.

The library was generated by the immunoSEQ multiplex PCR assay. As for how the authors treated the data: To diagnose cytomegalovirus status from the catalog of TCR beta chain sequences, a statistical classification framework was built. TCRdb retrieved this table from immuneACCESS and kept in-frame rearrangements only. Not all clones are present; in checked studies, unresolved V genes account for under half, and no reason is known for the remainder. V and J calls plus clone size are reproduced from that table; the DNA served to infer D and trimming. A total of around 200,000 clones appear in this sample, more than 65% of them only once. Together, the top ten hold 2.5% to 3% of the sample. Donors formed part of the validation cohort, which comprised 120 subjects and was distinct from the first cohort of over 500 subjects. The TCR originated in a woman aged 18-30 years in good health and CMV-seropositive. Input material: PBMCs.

CDR3 sequence: CASGPGTGVQPQHF. The bases read TGTGCTAGTGGCCCCGGGACAGGGGTACAGCCCCAGCATTTT. The rearrangement combines TRBV12-5 with TRBJ1-5; TRBD1 aligns with 10 central bases. V ends up 6 bases short and J 7 bases short, with an unmatched junction base count of 6. The CDR3 runs 14 residues from the cysteine to the phenylalanine. CDR3 DNA is the only sequence kept; it has 42 bases, read in frame from the first base. Reading the germline V gene gives CDR1 LGHNT and CDR2 FRNRAP.